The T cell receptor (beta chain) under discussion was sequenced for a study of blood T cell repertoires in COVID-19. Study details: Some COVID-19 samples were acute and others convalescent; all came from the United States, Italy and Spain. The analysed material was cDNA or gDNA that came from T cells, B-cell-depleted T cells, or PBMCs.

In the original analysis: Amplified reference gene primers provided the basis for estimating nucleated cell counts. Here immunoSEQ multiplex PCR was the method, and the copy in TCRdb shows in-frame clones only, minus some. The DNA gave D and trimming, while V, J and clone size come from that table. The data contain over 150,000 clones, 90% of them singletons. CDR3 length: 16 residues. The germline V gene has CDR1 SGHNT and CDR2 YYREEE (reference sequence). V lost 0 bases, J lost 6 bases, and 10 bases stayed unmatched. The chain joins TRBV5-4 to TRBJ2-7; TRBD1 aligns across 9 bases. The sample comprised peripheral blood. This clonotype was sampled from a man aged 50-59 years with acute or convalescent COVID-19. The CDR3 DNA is TGTGCCAGCAGCTTGGCCGGGGGACAGGGTTTGGGCGAGCAGTACGTC. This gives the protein CASSLAGGQGLGEQYV.